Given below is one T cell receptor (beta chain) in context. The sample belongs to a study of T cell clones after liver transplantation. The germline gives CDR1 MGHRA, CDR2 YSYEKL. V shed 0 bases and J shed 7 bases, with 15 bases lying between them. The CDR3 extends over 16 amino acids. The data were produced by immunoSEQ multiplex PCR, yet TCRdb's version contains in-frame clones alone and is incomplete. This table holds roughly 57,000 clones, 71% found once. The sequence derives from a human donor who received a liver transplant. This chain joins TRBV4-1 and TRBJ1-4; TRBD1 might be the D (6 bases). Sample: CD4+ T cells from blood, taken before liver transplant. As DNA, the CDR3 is TGCGCCAGCAGCCAAGATGGGAGGGGGAGGTCTGAAAAACTGTTTTTT. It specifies CASSQDGRGRSEKLFF.